Listed here are 32 T cell receptor beta chains from one sample, sequenced in a study of cytomegalovirus exposure and HLA in healthy donors. Generated by immunoSEQ multiplex PCR, the TCRdb table keeps only in-frame clones and is missing some. The data show about 220,000 clones, over 70% seen once. Sample: PBMCs. The source of these receptors is a woman in her twenties or thirties in good health and CMV-seropositive.

This rearrangement joins TRBV2 to TRBJ2-1; 9 nucleotides agree with TRBD2. Germline values: CDR1 SNHLY, CDR2 FYNNEI. The CDR3 runs 17 residues. Trimming took 4 bases from V and 7 from J; bases not matched to a gene: 14. The chain's CDR3 is CASSGAKGGRARNEQFF. Here the CDR3 DNA reads TGTGCCAGCAGTGGCGCGAAGGGCGGGAGGGCCAGAAATGAGCAGTTCTTC.

The chain combines TRBV18 with TRBJ2-5; no clear D. Trimming removed 3 bases at V and 2 bases at J, with 10 bases between. Germline CDR1 and CDR2: KGHSH and LQKENI. The CDR3 extends over 14 amino acids. The CDR3, as DNA: TGTGCCAGCTCACCCCCTGGCGTACAAGAGACCCAGTACTTC. The encoded protein is CASSPPGVQETQYF.

The gene calls are TRBV6-5 and TRBJ1-1, with D possibly TRBD1 on 5 matching bases. The V end was cut by 7 bases, the J end by 3 bases, with 12 bases between. CDR1 and CDR2 from the germline V gene are MNHEY and SVGAGI. The CDR3 has 13 amino acids. Written as DNA, the CDR3 is TGTGCCAGCAATTTTAGAGGGGACACTGAAGCTTTCTTT. It yields the protein CASNFRGDTEAFF.

Turning to this clone: A clone one base away is much larger, so this may be a read error. V and J are TRBV11-2 and TRBJ1-1, with TRBD1 as a possible D gene (6 bases). This CDR3 region has 13 residues. Germline values: CDR1 SGHAT, CDR2 FQNNGV. The V end lost 5 bases, the J end lost 1 base, and 8 bases lay between the germline ends. CDR3 protein: CASSGQWNTEAFF. The CDR3 bases are TGTGCCAGCAGCGGACAGTGGAACACTGAAGCTTTCTTT.

This clone was observed a single time. This sequence joins TRBV5-1 and TRBJ2-3; D is ambiguous. The length of the CDR3 is 18 residues. The germline V gene has CDR1 SGHRS and CDR2 YFSETQ. V lost 2 bases and J lost 0, with 19 bases in between. This CDR3 reads CASSFDDDSADSTDTQYF. The CDR3 nucleotides read TGCGCCAGCAGCTTCGACGACGACTCCGCCGATAGCACAGATACGCAGTATTTT.

CDR3 nucleotide sequence: TGTGCCAGCGGCTACTTGGACAGGGGAGACAATGAGCAGTTCTTC. Amino acid sequence: CASGYLDRGDNEQFF. This chain links TRBV28 with TRBJ2-1; 9 bases agree with TRBD1. The CDR3 is made up of 15 amino acids. V shed 8 bases, J shed 5 bases, and the junction held 10 bases outside the gene matches. Germline assignment: CDR1 MDHEN and CDR2 SYDVKM.

Comment on this clone: This CDR3 is also generated by other DNA sequences in the sample. V gene TRBV11-2 combines with J gene TRBJ2-1; either TRBD1 or TRBD2 may supply D (6 bases each). The ends were cut back, 3 bases at V and 0 bases at J, with 9 bases in the middle. The CDR3 runs to 15 residues. Per the germline V gene, CDR1 is SGHAT and CDR2 is FQNNGV. The CDR3 nucleotides are TGTGCCAGCAGCTTCGGGGGCGGCTCCTACAATGAGCAGTTCTTC. Its protein is CASSFGGGSYNEQFF. Looking up the rest from reference TRBV11-2 and TRBJ2-1 gives the full variable domain: EAGVAQSPRYKIIEKRQSVAFWCNPISGHATLYWYQQILGQGPKLLIQFQNNGVVDDSQLPKDRFSAERLKGVDSTLKIQPAKLEDSAVYLCASSFGGGSYNEQFFGPGTRLTVL.

This chain joins TRBV30 and TRBJ2-2; 16 bases align to TRBD2. The length of the CDR3 is 15 residues. The V gene end was trimmed by 8 bases and the J gene end by 3 bases; junction bases not matched to a gene: 3. CDR1 GTSNPN and CDR2 SVGIG come from the germline V gene (reference sequence). This CDR3 is CAAGTSGRDTGELFF. CDR3 sequence (DNA): TGTGCCGCTGGGACTAGCGGGAGGGACACCGGGGAGCTGTTTTTT. Drawing the rest from reference TRBV30 and TRBJ2-2, the complete variable domain is SQTIHQWPATLVQPVGSPLSLECTVEGTSNPNLYWYRQAAGRGLQLLFYSVGIGQISSEVPQNLSASRPQDRQFILSSKKLLLSDSGFYLCAAGTSGRDTGELFFGEGSRLTVL.

This clone has more than one count but fewer than ten. The chain employs TRBV5-5 and TRBJ2-7; 7 nucleotides align to TRBD1. CDR3 length: 13 residues. Trimming took 5 bases from V and 5 from J; bases not matched to a gene: 7. Germline V gene data show CDR1 as SGHKS and CDR2 as YYEKEE (reference sequence). Written as DNA, the CDR3 is TGTGCCAGCAGTGTGACAGGGATCCACGAGCAGTACTTC. Its translation: CASSVTGIHEQYF.

The chain is built from TRBV27 and TRBJ2-1; TRBD1 agrees at 9 bases. The J segment lost 6 bases and the V segment lost 5 bases, leaving 8 bases of the junction unmatched. CDR1 is MNHEY, CDR2 SMNVEV, per germline (reference sequence). The CDR3 extends over 15 amino acids. The CDR3 coding sequence is TGTGCCAGCAGTCTAGGGACAGGGAGCTCCAATGAGCAGTTCTTC. This gives the protein CASSLGTGSSNEQFF.

The chain joins TRBV11-2 to TRBJ2-4; no clear D gene. This CDR3 contains 13 residues. In germline, CDR1 is SGHAT, CDR2 FQNNGV. Trimming took 3 bases from V and 8 from J, leaving 11 bases between them. The CDR3 here is CASSFGQWDIQYF. DNA of the CDR3: TGTGCCAGCAGCTTCGGTCAGTGGGACATTCAGTACTTC.

The genes are TRBV28 and TRBJ2-7, with D perhaps matching TRBD1 or TRBD2 (5 bases each). V dropped 3 bases and J dropped 4 bases, with 16 bases sitting between them. Germline CDR1 MDHEN, CDR2 SYDVKM. CDR3 size: 15 residues. CDR3 residues: CASSFPGALPYEQYF. DNA of the CDR3: TGTGCCAGCAGTTTTCCCGGGGCACTCCCGTACGAGCAGTACTTC.

The chain carries TRBV5-1 and TRBJ1-1; 7 positions match TRBD1. V was pared by 2 bases and J by 3 bases, with 10 bases of the junction left unmatched. The CDR3 spans 16 residues. Germline-derived CDR1 and CDR2 are SGHRS and YFSETQ. The CDR3 reads CASSFLGGSTDTEAFF. CDR3 bases: TGCGCCAGCAGCTTCCTAGGGGGCAGTACGGACACTGAAGCTTTCTTT.

The chain links TRBV23-1 to TRBJ1-2; D gene uncertain. TRBV23-1 is given ORF status, its function remaining uncertain. The CDR3 is made up of 15 amino acids. Deletions cut 2 bases from V and 0 bases from J, with 10 bases between. The CDR3 region has the DNA TGCGCCAGCAGTCAACCCGACTGGACTAACTATGGCTACACCTTC. Its protein product is CASSQPDWTNYGYTF.

CDR3 nucleotides: TGCGCCAGCAGCTTGGGAAGGACAGGGGGCAACGAGCAGTACTTC. Translated, it gives CASSLGRTGGNEQYF. The rearrangement uses TRBV5-1 and TRBJ2-7; the match to TRBD1 covers 11 bases. Losses at the gene ends were 0 bases for V and 5 bases for J; bases not matched to a gene: 4. The CDR3 sequence is 15 residues long. In germline, CDR1 is SGHRS, CDR2 YFSETQ. Drawing the rest from reference TRBV5-1 and TRBJ2-7, the complete variable domain is KAGVTQTPRYLIKTRGQQVTLSCSPISGHRSVSWYQQTPGQGLQFLFEYFSETQRNKGNFPGRFSGRQFSNSRSEMNVSTLELGDSALYLCASSLGRTGGNEQYFGPGTRLTVT.

The V and J genes are TRBV5-6 and TRBJ1-2, with 8 positions matching TRBD1. The V gene end was trimmed by 5 bases and the J gene end by 7 bases; junction bases not matched to a gene: 7. CDR1 SGHDT and CDR2 YYEEEE come from the germline V gene. The CDR3 is made up of 13 amino acids. The CDR3, as DNA: TGTGCCAGCAGGATGGACAGGGTTGGTGGCTACACCTTC. It translates to CASRMDRVGGYTF. Together with reference TRBV5-6 and TRBJ1-2, the CDR3 gives the full variable domain: DAGVTQSPTHLIKTRGQQVTLRCSPKSGHDTVSWYQQALGQGPQFIFQYYEEEERQRGNFPDRFSGHQFPNYSSELNVNALLLGDSALYLCASRMDRVGGYTFGSGTRLTVV.

A few counts support this clone. The V call is TRBV6-8, the J call TRBJ1-2; perhaps TRBD1 as D (5 bases). In germline, CDR1 is MNHGY, CDR2 SAAAGT. This CDR3 region has 13 residues. The V and J ends lost 5 bases and 4 bases respectively, with 11 bases between them. CDR3 bases: TGTGCCAGCAGTCCCCAGGGTGGCTATGGCTACACCTTC. It is translated as CASSPQGGYGYTF.

The chain joins TRBV30 to TRBJ1-1; 7 bases align to TRBD1. Germline CDR1 reads GTSNPN; CDR2 reads SVGIG (reference sequence). The CDR3 is made up of 12 amino acids. The V gene end was trimmed by 5 bases and the J gene end by 4 bases; junction bases not matched to a gene: 4. Here the CDR3 reads CAWGGTATEAFF. The CDR3 DNA reads TGTGCCTGGGGCGGGACAGCCACTGAAGCTTTCTTT.

The chain employs TRBV28 and TRBJ1-5, with 7 bases aligning to TRBD1. CDR1 is MDHEN and CDR2 is SYDVKM in the germline V gene. The CDR3 spans 15 residues. The V segment lost 3 bases and the J segment 3 bases; nucleotides outside the gene matches: 5. CDR3 DNA: TGTGCCAGCAGTTTCCGACAGGGTTACAATCAGCCCCAGCATTTT. Protein: CASSFRQGYNQPQHF.

The rearrangement joins TRBV29-1 to TRBJ2-7; D is perhaps TRBD1 or TRBD2 (5 bases each). V shed 7 bases and J shed 6 bases, with 16 bases lying between them. The CDR3 runs 12 residues. Germline assignment: CDR1 SQVTM and CDR2 ANQGSEA. In DNA, the CDR3 is TGCAGCGGTCTAATGGGGACGGGCGAGCAGTACTTC. This encodes CSGLMGTGEQYF.

The V gene is TRBV27, the J gene TRBJ2-1; TRBD2 aligns across 9 bases. This CDR3 contains 15 residues. Germline V CDR1 and CDR2: MNHEY, SMNVEV (reference sequence). Trimming took 0 bases from V and 5 from J; bases not matched to a gene: 2. The CDR3 here is CASSLSAGGNNEQFF. The CDR3 DNA reads TGTGCCAGCAGTTTATCGGCGGGAGGGAACAATGAGCAGTTCTTC.

V usage is TRBV15 and J usage is TRBJ2-5, with D possibly TRBD1 on 6 matching bases. Trimming cost V 2 bases and J 5 bases, with 9 bases left between them. CDR1 and CDR2 from the germline V gene are LNHNV and YYDKDF (reference sequence). The CDR3 extends over 13 amino acids. The CDR3 DNA is TGTGCCACCAGCAGACGGCAGGGGGAGACCCAGTACTTC. Protein sequence: CATSRRQGETQYF.

The chain recombines TRBV29-1 with TRBJ1-1, with TRBD1 matching over 7 bases. Germline values: CDR1 SQVTM, CDR2 ANQGSEA. The CDR3 contains 15 residues. The J segment lost 1 base and the V segment lost 4 bases, leaving 9 bases of the junction unmatched. The CDR3 here is CSVGEGQRGNTEAFF. DNA of the CDR3: TGCAGCGTTGGAGAGGGACAGCGAGGGAACACTGAAGCTTTCTTT.

This clone came up once. The V call is TRBV7-9, the J call TRBJ1-2; weak D call: TRBD1 (5 bases). Germline V gene data show CDR1 as SEHNR and CDR2 as FQNEAQ (reference sequence). CDR3 size: 16 residues. The ends were cut back, 5 bases at V and 4 bases at J, with 20 bases in the middle. The CDR3 region is CASSKVGEWVSYGYTF. CDR3 coding DNA: TGTGCCAGCAGCAAAGTGGGGGAATGGGTTAGCTATGGCTACACCTTC. Full variable domain (missing parts from reference TRBV7-9 and TRBJ1-2): DTGVSQNPRHKITKRGQNVTFRCDPISEHNRLYWYRQTLGQGPEFLTYFQNEAQLEKSRLLSDRFSAERPKGSFSTLEIQRTEQGDSAMYLCASSKVGEWVSYGYTFGSGTRLTVV.

This chain links TRBV30 with TRBJ2-2, with unresolved D. V gave up 2 bases and J gave up 3 bases, with 7 bases separating them. Per germline, CDR1 GTSNPN and CDR2 SVGIG (reference sequence). The CDR3 is 13 residues long. In nucleotides, the CDR3 is TGTGCCTGGAGTCCGGCCTACACCGGGGAGCTGTTTTTT. Its protein product is CAWSPAYTGELFF.

This clone was counted only a few times. The CDR3 region is CASWTGNQPQHF. The CDR3 bases are TGTGCCAGCTGGACAGGGAATCAGCCCCAGCATTTT. V gene TRBV28 combines with J gene TRBJ1-5; 8 bases align to TRBD1. The CDR3 loop spans 12 amino acids. After removal of 8 bases from V and 4 bases from J, the junction contained 1 base not matched to a gene. Germline loops: CDR1 MDHEN, CDR2 SYDVKM. The variable domain in full, with the rest retrieved from reference TRBV28 and TRBJ1-5, is DVKVTQSSRYLVKRTGEKVFLECVQDMDHENMFWYRQDPGLGLRLIYFSYDVKMKEKGDIPEGYSVSREKKERFSLILESASTNQTSMYLCASWTGNQPQHFGDGTRLSIL.

The chain employs TRBV6-5 and TRBJ2-3; a weak D match, TRBD1 (6 bases). CDR1 and CDR2 (germline): MNHEY, SVGAGI. This CDR3 comprises 13 residues. V lost 6 bases and J 6 bases, leaving 13 bases between the germline ends. In nucleotides, the CDR3 is TGTGCCAGCAGCCGCCCTCAGGGGGATACGCAGTATTTT. As protein: CASSRPQGDTQYF.

The chain carries TRBV6-6 and TRBJ1-2; TRBD1 matches at 9 bases. Germline CDR1 is MNHNY and CDR2 is SVGAGI (reference sequence). V trimming: 4 bases; J trimming: 4 bases; junction bases outside the gene matches: 7. This CDR3 spans 15 amino acids. The CDR3 here is CASSSPLDRGYGYTF. The CDR3, as DNA: TGTGCCAGCAGTTCTCCTTTGGACAGGGGCTATGGCTACACCTTC.

Notes on this clone: The sample has other DNA sequences that encode this CDR3 too. V gene TRBV2 combines with J gene TRBJ2-7; the D gene is possibly TRBD1 (7 bases). Looked up from germline, CDR1 is SNHLY and CDR2 is FYNNEI. The CDR3 sequence is 12 residues long. Trimming cost V 7 bases and J 6 bases, with 13 bases left between them. The CDR3 is CASTRQGGEQYF. CDR3 bases: TGTGCCAGCACCCGGCAGGGGGGCGAGCAGTACTTC. Together with reference TRBV2 and TRBJ2-7, the CDR3 gives the full variable domain: EPEVTQTPSHQVTQMGQEVILRCVPISNHLYFYWYRQILGQKVEFLVSFYNNEISEKSEIFDDQFSVERPDGSNFTLKIRSTKLEDSAMYFCASTRQGGEQYFGPGTRLTVT.

V usage is TRBV6-1 and J usage is TRBJ2-3; 12 bases line up with TRBD2. From germline, CDR1 is MNHNS and CDR2 SASEGT. With V trimmed by 7 bases and J by 0 bases, 17 bases remained unmatched. CDR3 length equals 20 residues. This chain's CDR3 is CASNDLAGGLSAVSTDTQYF. In DNA, the CDR3 is TGTGCCAGCAATGACCTAGCGGGAGGGCTCTCAGCGGTTAGCACAGATACGCAGTATTTT.

The chain uses TRBV30 and TRBJ1-1; no definite D call. V lost 2 bases to trimming and J lost 4 bases, with 11 bases between them. The germline CDR1 and CDR2 sequences are GTSNPN and SVGIG (reference sequence). The length of the CDR3 is 13 residues. The CDR3 coding sequence is TGTGCCTGGAGTACCGGTGGTGCCACTGAAGCTTTCTTT. Amino acids: CAWSTGGATEAFF.

The V call is TRBV9, the J call TRBJ2-1, with 7 bases that match TRBD2. This CDR3 region has 18 residues. V lost 3 bases, J lost 1 base, and 13 bases stayed unmatched. Germline V gene data show CDR1 as SGDLS and CDR2 as YYNGEE. CDR3 sequence (DNA): TGTGCCAGCAGCGCTTCCCCGGGGGGAGGTGGGTCCTACAATGAGCAGTTCTTC. Its protein product is CASSASPGGGGSYNEQFF.